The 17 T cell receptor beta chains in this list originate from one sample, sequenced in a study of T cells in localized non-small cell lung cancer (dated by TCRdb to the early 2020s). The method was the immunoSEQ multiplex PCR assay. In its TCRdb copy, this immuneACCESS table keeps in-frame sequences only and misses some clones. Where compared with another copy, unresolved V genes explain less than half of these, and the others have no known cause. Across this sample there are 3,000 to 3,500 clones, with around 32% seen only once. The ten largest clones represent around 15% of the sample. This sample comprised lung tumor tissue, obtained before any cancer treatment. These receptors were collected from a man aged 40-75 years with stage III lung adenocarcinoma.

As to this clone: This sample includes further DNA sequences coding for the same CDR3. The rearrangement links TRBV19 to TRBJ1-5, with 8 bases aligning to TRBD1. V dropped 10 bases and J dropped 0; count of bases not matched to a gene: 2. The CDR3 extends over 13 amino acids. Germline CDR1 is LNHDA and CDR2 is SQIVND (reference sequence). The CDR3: CATDRGSNQPQHF. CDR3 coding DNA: TGTGCCACAGACAGGGGTAGCAATCAGCCCCAGCATTTT.

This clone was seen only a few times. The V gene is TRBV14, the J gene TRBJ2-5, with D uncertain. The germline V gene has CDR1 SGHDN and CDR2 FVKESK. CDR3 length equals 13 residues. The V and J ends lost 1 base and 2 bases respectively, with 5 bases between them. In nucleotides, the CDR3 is TGTGCCAGCAGCCAAGCCCCACAAGAGACCCAGTACTTC. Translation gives CASSQAPQETQYF. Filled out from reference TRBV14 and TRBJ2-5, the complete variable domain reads EAGVTQFPSHSVIEKGQTVTLRCDPISGHDNLYWYRRVMGKEIKFLLHFVKESKQDESGMPNNRFLAERTGGTYSTLKVQPAELEDSGVYFCASSQAPQETQYFGPGTRLLVL.

The CDR3 DNA reads as TGTGCCAGCAACTCCGGCCCCTATAGCAATCAGCCCCAGCATTTT. Translation gives CASNSGPYSNQPQHF. J is TRBJ1-5 and V is TRBV12-5; D not resolved. The germline V gene encodes CDR1 LGHNT and CDR2 FRNRAP. The CDR3 runs 15 residues.

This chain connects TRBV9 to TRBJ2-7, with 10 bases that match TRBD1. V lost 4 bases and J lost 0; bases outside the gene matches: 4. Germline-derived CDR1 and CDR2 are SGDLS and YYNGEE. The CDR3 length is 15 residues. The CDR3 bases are TGTGCCAGCAGCCGCCGGGACAGGGGCTCCTACGAGCAGTACTTC. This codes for CASSRRDRGSYEQYF.

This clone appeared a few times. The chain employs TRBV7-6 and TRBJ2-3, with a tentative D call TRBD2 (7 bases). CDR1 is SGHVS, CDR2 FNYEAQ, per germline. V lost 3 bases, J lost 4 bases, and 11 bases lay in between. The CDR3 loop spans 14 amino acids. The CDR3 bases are TGTGCCAGCAGCTTGGGGGGGGGCCCAGATACGCAGTATTTT. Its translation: CASSLGGGPDTQYF.

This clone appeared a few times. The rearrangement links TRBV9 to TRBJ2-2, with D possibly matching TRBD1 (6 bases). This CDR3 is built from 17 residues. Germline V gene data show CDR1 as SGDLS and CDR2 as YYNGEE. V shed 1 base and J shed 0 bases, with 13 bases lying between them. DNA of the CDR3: TGTGCCAGCAGCGTATCCCGGACAGCGACGAACACCGGGGAGCTGTTTTTT. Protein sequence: CASSVSRTATNTGELFF.

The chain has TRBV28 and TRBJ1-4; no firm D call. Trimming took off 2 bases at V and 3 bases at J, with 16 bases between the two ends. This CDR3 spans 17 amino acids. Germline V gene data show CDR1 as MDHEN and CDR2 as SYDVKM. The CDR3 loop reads CASSLDGFQAANEKLFF. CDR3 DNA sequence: TGTGCCAGCAGTTTAGACGGTTTTCAAGCGGCTAATGAAAAACTGTTTTTT.

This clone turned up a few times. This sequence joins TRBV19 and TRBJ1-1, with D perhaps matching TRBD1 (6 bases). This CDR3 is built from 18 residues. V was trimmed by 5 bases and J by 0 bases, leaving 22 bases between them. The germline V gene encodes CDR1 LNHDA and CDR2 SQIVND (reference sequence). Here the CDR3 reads CASSPFAGGQVMNTEAFF. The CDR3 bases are TGTGCCAGTAGTCCTTTTGCCGGGGGCCAAGTTATGAACACTGAAGCTTTCTTT. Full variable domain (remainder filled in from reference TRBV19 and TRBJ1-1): DGGITQSPKYLFRKEGQNVTLSCEQNLNHDAMYWYRQDPGQGLRLIYYSQIVNDFQKGDIAEGYSVSREKKESFPLTVTSAQKNPTAFYLCASSPFAGGQVMNTEAFFGQGTRLTVV.

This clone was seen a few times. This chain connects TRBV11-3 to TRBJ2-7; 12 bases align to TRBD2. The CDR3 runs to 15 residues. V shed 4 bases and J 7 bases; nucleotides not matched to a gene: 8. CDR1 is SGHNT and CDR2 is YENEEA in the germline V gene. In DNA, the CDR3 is TGTGCCAGCAGCTCTGCTAGCGGGAGGGCCGGGGAGCAGTACTTC. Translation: CASSSASGRAGEQYF.

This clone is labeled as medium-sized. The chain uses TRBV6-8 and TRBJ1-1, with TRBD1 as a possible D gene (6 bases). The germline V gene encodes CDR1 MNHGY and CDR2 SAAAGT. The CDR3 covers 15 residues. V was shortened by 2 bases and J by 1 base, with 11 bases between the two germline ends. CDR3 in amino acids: CASSYQGQANTEAFF. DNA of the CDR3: TGTGCCAGCAGTTACCAGGGACAAGCGAACACTGAAGCTTTCTTT.

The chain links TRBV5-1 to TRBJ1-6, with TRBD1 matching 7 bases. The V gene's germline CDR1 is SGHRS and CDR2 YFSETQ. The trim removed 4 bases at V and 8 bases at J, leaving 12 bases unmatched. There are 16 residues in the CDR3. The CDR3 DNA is TGCGCCAGCAGCCGGGGCCAGGGACAGAGCGATTCACCCCTCCACTTT. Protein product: CASSRGQGQSDSPLHF.

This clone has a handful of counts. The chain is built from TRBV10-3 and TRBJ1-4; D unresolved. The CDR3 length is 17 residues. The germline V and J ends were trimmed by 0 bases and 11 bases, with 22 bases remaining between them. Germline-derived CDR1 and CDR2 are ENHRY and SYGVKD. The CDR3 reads CAISESSEVAGAGKLFF. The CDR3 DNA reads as TGTGCCATCAGTGAGTCCTCTGAGGTTGCAGGCGCGGGGAAACTGTTTTTT.

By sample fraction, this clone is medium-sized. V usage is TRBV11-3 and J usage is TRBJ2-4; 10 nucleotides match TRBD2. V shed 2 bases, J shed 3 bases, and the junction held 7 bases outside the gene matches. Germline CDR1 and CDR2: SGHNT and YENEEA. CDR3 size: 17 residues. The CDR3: CASSLRLAGRDKNIQYF. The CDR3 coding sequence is TGTGCCAGCAGCTTACGACTAGCGGGCCGGGACAAAAACATTCAGTACTTC.

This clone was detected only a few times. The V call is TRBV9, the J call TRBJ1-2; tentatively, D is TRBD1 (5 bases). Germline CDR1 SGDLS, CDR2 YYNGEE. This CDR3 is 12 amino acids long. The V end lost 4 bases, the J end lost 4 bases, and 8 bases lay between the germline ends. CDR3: CASSPQGYGYTF. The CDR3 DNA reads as TGTGCCAGCAGCCCCCAGGGCTATGGCTACACCTTC.

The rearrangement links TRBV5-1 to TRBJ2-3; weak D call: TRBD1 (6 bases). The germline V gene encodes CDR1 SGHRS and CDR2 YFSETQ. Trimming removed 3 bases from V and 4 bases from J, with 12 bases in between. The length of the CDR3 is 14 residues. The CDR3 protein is CASSSTGLPDTQYF. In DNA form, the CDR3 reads TGCGCCAGCAGCTCAACAGGGTTACCAGATACGCAGTATTTT.

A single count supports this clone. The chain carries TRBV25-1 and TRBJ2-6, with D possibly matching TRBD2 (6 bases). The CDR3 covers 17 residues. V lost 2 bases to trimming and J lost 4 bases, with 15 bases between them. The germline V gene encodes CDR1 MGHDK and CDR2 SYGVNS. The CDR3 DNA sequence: TGTGCCAGCAGTGAAGGTGGGGGAGGTACGGGGGCCAACGTCCTGACTTTC. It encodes CASSEGGGGTGANVLTF.

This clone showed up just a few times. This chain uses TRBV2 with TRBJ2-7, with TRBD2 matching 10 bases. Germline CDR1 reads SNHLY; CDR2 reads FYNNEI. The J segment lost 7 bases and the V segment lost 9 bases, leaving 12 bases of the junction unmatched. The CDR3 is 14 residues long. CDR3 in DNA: TGTGCCAGACAACGGCTAGCGGGAGTAGAAGAGCAGTACTTC. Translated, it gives CARQRLAGVEEQYF.